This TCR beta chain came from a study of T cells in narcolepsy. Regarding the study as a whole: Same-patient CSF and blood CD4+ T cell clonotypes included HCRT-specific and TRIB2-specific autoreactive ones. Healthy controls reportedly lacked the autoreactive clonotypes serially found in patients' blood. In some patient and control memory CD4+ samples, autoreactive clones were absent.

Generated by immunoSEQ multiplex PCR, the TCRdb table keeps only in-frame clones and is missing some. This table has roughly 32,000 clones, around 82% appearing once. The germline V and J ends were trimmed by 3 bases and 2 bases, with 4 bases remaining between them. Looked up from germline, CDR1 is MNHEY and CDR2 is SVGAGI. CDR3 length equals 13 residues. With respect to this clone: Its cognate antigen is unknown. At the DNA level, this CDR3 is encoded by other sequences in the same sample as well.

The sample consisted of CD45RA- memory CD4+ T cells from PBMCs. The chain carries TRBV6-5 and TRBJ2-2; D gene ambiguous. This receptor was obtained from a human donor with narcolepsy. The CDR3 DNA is TGTGCCAGCAGTTATAGTAACACCGGGGAGCTGTTTTTT. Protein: CASSYSNTGELFF.